The 19 T cell receptor beta chains given below trace back to one sample, sequenced in a study of blood T cells in healthy people across ages. Next came a second PCR, run for about 7 to 12 cycles, which used a sample-barcoded 5' primer along with a J-beta primer mix. TCRdb recomputed calls from the 5' RACE reads with MiXCR, one row per CDR3 protein. The table has about a million distinct CDR3 sequences, 30% to 40% seen once. What was sequenced was blood. These receptors were obtained from a man aged 18 to 29 in good health.

The V gene is TRBV7-3, the J gene TRBJ2-3, with TRBD2 matching over 7 bases. Unmatched junction bases numbered 7, after V lost 6 bases and J lost 1 base. The CDR3 contains 15 residues. Looked up from germline, CDR1 is SGHTA and CDR2 is FQGTGA. The CDR3 nucleotides read TGTGCCAGCAGTAAATGGGGGGGGGGCACAGATACGCAGTATTTT. Translating it yields CASSKWGGGTDTQYF.

This clonotype appeared many times. J is TRBJ2-5 and V is TRBV6-5; D gene ambiguous. Trimming stripped 4 bases from V and 5 bases from J, with 11 bases between. The CDR3 extends over 13 amino acids. Germline loops: CDR1 MNHEY, CDR2 SVGAGI. Here the CDR3 reads CASSFTSRETQYF. The CDR3 DNA sequence: TGTGCCAGCAGTTTTACAAGCCGTGAGACCCAGTACTTC.

This clonotype was seen more than once but under ten times. The chain uses TRBV12-3 or TRBV12-4 and TRBJ2-1; D is uncertain. The CDR3 contains 13 residues. Trimming removed 5 bases from V and 8 bases from J, with 13 bases in between. CDR3 loop: CASSPEAWDEQFF. The CDR3 coding sequence is TGTGCCAGCAGTCCCGAGGCCTGGGATGAGCAGTTCTTC.

The chain joins TRBV10-3 to TRBJ2-3; 9 bases map to TRBD1. Germline V gene sequence: CDR1 ENHRY, CDR2 SYGVKD. This CDR3 region has 17 residues. The V segment lost 2 bases and the J segment 1 base; nucleotides outside the gene matches: 7. CDR3 protein: CAISETSGQGRTDTQYF. The CDR3 bases are TGTGCCATCAGTGAGACCTCGGGACAGGGACGCACAGATACGCAGTATTTT.

This clonotype has a handful of counts. This rearrangement joins TRBV20-1 to TRBJ2-4; maybe TRBD1 (5 bases). Near its end, the DNA agrees better with TRBJ2-7, so the J call may be wrong. This CDR3 has 14 residues. CDR1 and CDR2 (germline): DFQATT, SNEGSKA (reference sequence). In nucleotides, the CDR3 is TGCAGTGCTTCTCAGGGCGGATCGATGTTCGAGCAGTACTTC. Protein: CSASQGGSMFEQYF.

The chain is built from TRBV6-6 and TRBJ2-1, with no clear D. The V and J ends lost 0 bases and 2 bases respectively, with 14 bases between them. Germline V lookup: CDR1 MNHNY, CDR2 SVGAGI (reference sequence). The CDR3 runs 17 residues. The CDR3 region is CASSYSSYQKAYNEQFF. In DNA, the CDR3 is TGTGCCAGCAGTTACTCGAGCTACCAGAAAGCCTACAATGAGCAGTTCTTC.

This clonotype was seen only once. The chain employs TRBV9 and TRBJ2-1; D tentatively reads TRBD1 or TRBD2 (5 bases each). The CDR3 is 16 amino acids. Germline V gives CDR1 SGDLS, CDR2 YYNGEE. Trimming removed 1 base from V and 1 base from J, with 12 bases in between. CDR3 protein: CASSVTGTPSYNEQFF. The CDR3 region has the DNA TGTGCCAGCAGCGTAACCGGGACCCCGTCCTACAATGAGCAGTTCTTC.

V and J are TRBV27 and TRBJ1-1, with TRBD1 identical over 10 bases. CDR3 length equals 15 residues. Trimming took 7 bases from V and 3 from J; bases not matched to a gene: 8. Germline V gene data show CDR1 as MNHEY and CDR2 as SMNVEV (reference sequence). Here the CDR3 DNA reads TGTGCCAGCATCCCCGGGACAGGGGATTACACTGAAGCTTTCTTT. The encoded protein is CASIPGTGDYTEAFF.

The count of this clonotype is one. V usage is TRBV6-5 and J usage is TRBJ2-1; a possible D gene is TRBD1 (5 bases). The ends were cut back, 2 bases at V and 8 bases at J, with 13 bases in the middle. Germline V CDR1 and CDR2: MNHEY, SVGAGI. This CDR3 region has 14 residues. The CDR3 region is CASSYGAGNYEQFF. CDR3 DNA sequence: TGTGCCAGCAGTTACGGGGCAGGGAACTATGAGCAGTTCTTC.

This chain links TRBV5-1 with TRBJ2-2; 8 bases map to TRBD2. This CDR3 has 16 residues. V was pared by 0 bases and J by 2 bases, with 3 bases of the junction left unmatched. Germline V gene data show CDR1 as SGHRS and CDR2 as YFSETQ. CDR3 region: CASSLAAGANTGELFF. DNA for the CDR3: TGCGCCAGCAGCTTGGCAGCGGGGGCCAACACCGGGGAGCTGTTTTTT.

The chain employs TRBV14 and TRBJ1-1, with D possibly matching TRBD1 (5 bases). V shed 1 base and J shed 7 bases, with 10 bases lying between them. Germline V CDR1 and CDR2: SGHDN, FVKESK. This CDR3 is 13 amino acids long. The CDR3 DNA follows: TGTGCCAGCAGCCAAGTCCGGACACTTGAAGCTTTCTTT. It codes for CASSQVRTLEAFF.

This clonotype was detected only a few times. The V gene is TRBV9, the J gene TRBJ1-2; TRBD1 agrees at 8 bases. CDR3 size: 14 residues. Germline values: CDR1 SGDLS, CDR2 YYNGEE. J gave up 4 bases and V 4 bases, and 6 bases lay outside the gene matches. Here the CDR3 reads CASSSTGGVYGYTF. CDR3 DNA sequence: TGTGCCAGCAGCTCCACAGGGGGGGTCTATGGCTACACCTTC.

V usage is TRBV4-1 and J usage is TRBJ2-1; TRBD2 aligns across 11 bases. The J segment lost 4 bases and the V segment lost 0 bases, leaving 2 bases of the junction unmatched. The CDR3 has 16 amino acids. The V gene's germline CDR1 is MGHRA and CDR2 YSYEKL. CDR3 amino acids: CASSQDRTSGYNEQFF. The DNA of the CDR3 is TGCGCCAGCAGCCAAGACCGGACTAGCGGGTACAATGAGCAGTTCTTC.

The chain uses TRBV5-1 and TRBJ1-2; no reliable D call. Trimming took off 1 base at V and 8 bases at J, with 12 bases between the two ends. The length of the CDR3 is 13 residues. Germline loops: CDR1 SGHRS, CDR2 YFSETQ. In nucleotides, the CDR3 is TGCGCCAGCAGCTTGCTTGTCCGTGGGGGCTACACCTTC. Translation: CASSLLVRGGYTF.

This clonotype came up a few times. V gene TRBV5-1 combines with J gene TRBJ2-1, with 7 bases that match TRBD2. This CDR3 is 14 amino acids long. Germline CDR1 is SGHRS and CDR2 is YFSETQ. The V and J ends lost 2 bases and 5 bases, in that order; junction bases with no gene match: 4. The CDR3 spells CASSFETSHNEQFF. CDR3 DNA: TGCGCCAGCAGCTTTGAGACTAGCCACAATGAGCAGTTCTTC.

V gene TRBV6-2 or TRBV6-3 combines with J gene TRBJ1-4; 7 bases are shared with TRBD1. The CDR3 runs 14 residues. Germline V gene sequence: CDR1 MNHEY, CDR2 SVGEGT. The J segment lost 3 bases and the V segment lost 6 bases, leaving 4 bases of the junction unmatched. This chain's CDR3 is CASRRGQANEKLFF. CDR3 sequence (DNA): TGTGCCAGCAGACGTGGACAGGCTAATGAAAAACTGTTTTTT.

This sequence joins TRBV3-1 and TRBJ2-4, with D perhaps TRBD2 (5 bases). The J call may be mistaken, given a closer DNA end match to TRBJ2-1. Per germline, CDR1 LGHDT and CDR2 YNNKEL (reference sequence). The CDR3 is 14 amino acids. In nucleotides, the CDR3 is TGTGCCAGCAGCCAAGCCCTAGCCAAAAACATTCAGTTCTTC. Its translation is CASSQALAKNIQFF.

The rearrangement uses TRBV4-3 and TRBJ1-4; D remains ambiguous. This CDR3 comprises 15 residues. CDR1 is LGHNA, CDR2 YSLEER, per germline. V lost 0 bases, J lost 3 bases, and 8 bases lay in between. CDR3 sequence reads: CASSQDTDPNEKLFF. The CDR3 bases are TGCGCCAGCAGCCAAGATACGGACCCTAATGAAAAACTGTTTTTT.

This clonotype was counted a single time. V is TRBV7-9 and J is TRBJ1-4, with no clear D. Trimming removed 2 bases from V and 5 bases from J, with 15 bases in between. CDR1 SEHNR and CDR2 FQNEAQ come from the germline V gene (reference sequence). The CDR3 contains 16 residues. For the CDR3, the DNA is TGTGCCAGCAGCTTAAATAATCCGCCTAGAAATGAAAAACTGTTTTTT. It encodes CASSLNNPPRNEKLFF. The variable domain in full, with the rest retrieved from reference TRBV7-9 and TRBJ1-4, is DTGVSQNPRHKITKRGQNVTFRCDPISEHNRLYWYRQTLGQGPEFLTYFQNEAQLEKSRLLSDRFSAERPKGSFSTLEIQRTEQGDSAMYLCASSLNNPPRNEKLFFGSGTQLSVL.